The 32 T cell receptor beta chains listed next were all sequenced from one sample in a study of PD-1 blockade in classical Hodgkin lymphoma. Documented time point: cycle 4 day 1 (C4D1), after 5 to 7 weeks of nivolumab. Every patient was affected by relapse after autologous stem cell transplantation, while exposure to brentuximab vedotin was not uniform. Profiling relied on immunoSEQ multiplex PCR, and the TCRdb table lists in-frame clones only, not all of them. Of over 20,000 clones listed, about 80% are singletons. The sample here was peripheral blood mononuclear cells (PBMCs), taken before the fourth cycle of nivolumab. The receptor set was obtained from a human donor with classical Hodgkin lymphoma.

This chain joins TRBV5-1 and TRBJ2-3; TRBD1 agrees at 8 bases. CDR3 length equals 14 residues. With 4 bases clipped from V and 4 bases from J, the junction kept 5 bases outside the gene matches. The germline V gene encodes CDR1 SGHRS and CDR2 YFSETQ. CDR3 loop: CASSDEQGADTQYF. Written as DNA, the CDR3 is TGCGCCAGCAGCGACGAACAGGGGGCAGATACGCAGTATTTT.

This clone has only a few counts. V and J are TRBV6-5 and TRBJ1-1, with D tentatively TRBD1 (5 bases). The V end lost 6 bases, the J end lost 2 bases, and 16 bases lay between the germline ends. CDR3 length: 15 amino acids. Germline V lookup: CDR1 MNHEY, CDR2 SVGAGI. In nucleotides, the CDR3 is TGTGCCAGCAGACCGCTTACAGGATTCAACACTGAAGCTTTCTTT. This translates into CASRPLTGFNTEAFF.

J is TRBJ1-1 and V is TRBV29-1, with 10 bases that match TRBD1. In germline, CDR1 is SQVTM, CDR2 ANQGSEA. The CDR3 length is 15 residues. V shed 5 bases, J shed 1 base, and the junction held 7 bases outside the gene matches. CDR3 in amino acids: CSVHGTGEGNTEAFF. The DNA of the CDR3 is TGCAGCGTTCATGGGACAGGGGAAGGGAACACTGAAGCTTTCTTT.

The chain couples TRBV5-1 to TRBJ2-5, with D possibly TRBD2 on 6 matching bases. Germline V gene data show CDR1 as SGHRS and CDR2 as YFSETQ. Trimming stripped 2 bases from V and 5 bases from J, with 13 bases between. This CDR3 is 14 amino acids long. The CDR3 sequence: CASSLGAGGETQYF. CDR3 sequence (DNA): TGCGCCAGCAGCTTAGGTGCCGGAGGGGAGACCCAGTACTTC. Full variable domain (missing parts from reference TRBV5-1 and TRBJ2-5): KAGVTQTPRYLIKTRGQQVTLSCSPISGHRSVSWYQQTPGQGLQFLFEYFSETQRNKGNFPGRFSGRQFSNSRSEMNVSTLELGDSALYLCASSLGAGGETQYFGPGTRLLVL.

The gene calls are TRBV27 and TRBJ2-2, with TRBD1 matching 7 bases. CDR1 MNHEY and CDR2 SMNVEV come from the germline V gene (reference sequence). J lost 6 bases, V lost 7 bases, and 2 bases had no gene match. This CDR3 is 12 amino acids long. The CDR3 spells CASTQGAGELFF. The CDR3 region has the DNA TGTGCCAGCACCCAGGGGGCCGGGGAGCTGTTTTTT.

This clone has only one observation. The CDR3 DNA is TGTGCCAGCAGCGTGAACACCGGGGAGCTGTTTTTT. Protein product: CASSVNTGELFF. The V call is TRBV9, the J call TRBJ2-2, with unresolved D. The V and J ends lost 2 bases and 1 base respectively, with 0 bases between them. The germline V gene has CDR1 SGDLS and CDR2 YYNGEE. The CDR3 extends over 12 amino acids.

In this sample, this clone is medium-sized (0.01 to 0.1%). This chain connects TRBV5-4 to TRBJ2-7; D gene ambiguous. The ends were cut back, 0 bases at V and 9 bases at J, with 13 bases in the middle. Germline-derived CDR1 and CDR2 are SGHNT and YYREEE (reference sequence). This CDR3 has 13 residues. The CDR3 spells CASSLGSERRQYF. The DNA of the CDR3 is TGTGCCAGCAGCTTGGGTTCGGAGCGTCGGCAGTACTTC. The whole variable domain, filled in from reference TRBV5-4 and TRBJ2-7, reads ETGVTQSPTHLIKTRGQQVTLRCSSQSGHNTVSWYQQALGQGPQFIFQYYREEENGRGNFPPRFSGLQFPNYSSELNVNALELDDSALYLCASSLGSERRQYFGPGTRLTVT.

This clone has only a few counts. The chain joins TRBV15 to TRBJ1-1; tentative D call: TRBD1 (5 bases). The CDR3 is 13 residues long. V was pared by 3 bases and J by 3 bases, with 8 bases between. Germline CDR1 and CDR2: LNHNV and YYDKDF (reference sequence). CDR3 DNA sequence: TGTGCCACCAGCAGCGGACAACACACTGAAGCTTTCTTT. Amino acids: CATSSGQHTEAFF. The variable domain in full, completed from reference TRBV15 and TRBJ1-1, reads DAMVIQNPRYQVTQFGKPVTLSCSQTLNHNVMYWYQQKSSQAPKLLFHYYDKDFNNEADTPDNFQSRRPNTSFCFLDIRSPGLGDTAMYLCATSSGQHTEAFFGQGTRLTVV.

The chain has TRBV7-2 and TRBJ2-3; the D gene is possibly TRBD2 (6 bases). The CDR3 runs 16 residues. Trimming shortened V by 1 base and J by 4 bases, and 15 bases separated the two germline ends. Germline CDR1 and CDR2: SGHTA and FQGNSA. The CDR3 protein is CASSLGPGSGADTQYF. For the CDR3, the DNA is TGTGCCAGCAGCTTAGGGCCCGGATCGGGGGCAGATACGCAGTATTTT. Supplemented by reference TRBV7-2 and TRBJ2-3, the full variable domain reads GAGVSQSPSNKVTEKGKDVELRCDPISGHTALYWYRQSLGQGLEFLIYFQGNSAPDKSGLPSDRFSAERTGGSVSTLTIQRTQQEDSAVYLCASSLGPGSGADTQYFGPGTRLTVL.

This chain uses TRBV5-8 with TRBJ2-3; the match to TRBD2 covers 12 bases. The CDR3 runs to 16 residues. Germline V gene lookup returns CDR1 SGHTS and CDR2 YDEGEE. J lost 6 bases, V lost 2 bases, and 7 bases had no gene match. CDR3 residues: CASSFRLAGGIDTQYF. The CDR3 region has the DNA TGTGCCAGCAGCTTTCGGCTAGCGGGGGGGATTGATACGCAGTATTTT.

V and J are TRBV27 and TRBJ2-7, with 10 positions matching TRBD1. The junction had 9 bases not matched to a gene; V was cut back by 10 bases and J by 0 bases. The CDR3 covers 15 residues. The germline V gene encodes CDR1 MNHEY and CDR2 SMNVEV (reference sequence). CDR3 in DNA: TGTGCCACCAGAAAGAGGACAGGGGGCTCCTACGAGCAGTACTTC. Translating it yields CATRKRTGGSYEQYF.

The V and J genes are TRBV7-2 and TRBJ2-7; 13 positions match TRBD2. CDR1 is SGHTA and CDR2 is FQGNSA in the germline V gene. The CDR3 sequence is 19 residues long. Germline trimming cut 6 bases from V and 1 base from J; bases unmatched to any gene: 15. The CDR3 protein is CASRTSRTSGGTQSYEQYF. The CDR3, as DNA: TGTGCCAGCAGGACATCTCGGACTAGCGGGGGTACCCAATCCTACGAGCAGTACTTC.

The chain carries TRBV27 and TRBJ2-2; TRBD1 might be the D (5 bases). CDR3 size: 17 residues. Trimming took 3 bases from V and 6 from J, leaving 20 bases between them. Per germline, CDR1 MNHEY and CDR2 SMNVEV (reference sequence). CDR3 amino acids: CASSFPPSAGHPGELFF. The CDR3 nucleotides are TGTGCCAGCAGTTTTCCTCCGTCGGCAGGGCATCCCGGGGAGCTGTTTTTT.

The rearrangement joins TRBV7-8 to TRBJ2-5; 7 nucleotides align to TRBD1. Unmatched junction bases numbered 18, after V lost 4 bases and J lost 7 bases. Germline CDR1 is SGHVS and CDR2 is FQNEAQ. There are 17 residues in the CDR3. Written as DNA, the CDR3 is TGTGCCAGCAGCTCTTTGGGTACAGGGGCCCTATCTGGGACCCAGTACTTC. This sequence encodes CASSSLGTGALSGTQYF.

This chain uses TRBV6-5 with TRBJ1-1; weak D call: TRBD1 (5 bases). V shed 7 bases and J shed 3 bases, with 12 bases lying between them. The CDR3 totals 13 residues. The germline gives CDR1 MNHEY, CDR2 SVGAGI. CDR3 sequence: CASTILGDTEAFF. The CDR3 bases are TGTGCCAGCACTATACTAGGGGACACTGAAGCTTTCTTT.

This chain links TRBV30 with TRBJ1-1; TRBD1 is a possible D gene (5 bases). V was clipped by 3 bases and J by 7 bases, with 9 bases between them. Germline V CDR1 and CDR2: GTSNPN, SVGIG (reference sequence). The CDR3 covers 11 residues. The CDR3 sequence is CAWRGEIEAFF. CDR3 DNA sequence: TGTGCCTGGAGGGGGGAAATTGAAGCTTTCTTT. The variable domain in full, with the rest retrieved from reference TRBV30 and TRBJ1-1, is SQTIHQWPATLVQPVGSPLSLECTVEGTSNPNLYWYRQAAGRGLQLLFYSVGIGQISSEVPQNLSASRPQDRQFILSSKKLLLSDSGFYLCAWRGEIEAFFGQGTRLTVV.

The genes are TRBV18 and TRBJ2-5; D is unresolved. Deletions cut 4 bases from V and 5 bases from J, with 11 bases between. This CDR3 is 13 amino acids long. The germline V gene has CDR1 KGHSH and CDR2 LQKENI. CDR3 in amino acids: CASSQQDGETQYF. The CDR3 DNA reads as TGTGCCAGCTCACAGCAGGACGGGGAGACCCAGTACTTC.

This chain uses TRBV5-4 with TRBJ2-1, with 7 bases aligning to TRBD2. The CDR3 is 15 amino acids. The germline gives CDR1 SGHNT, CDR2 YYREEE (reference sequence). Unmatched junction bases numbered 12, after V lost 6 bases and J lost 6 bases. CDR3 region: CASTVSRGSFNEQFF. CDR3 coding DNA: TGTGCCAGCACCGTGTCGCGCGGGAGCTTCAATGAGCAGTTCTTC.

J is TRBJ2-1 and V is TRBV30; 10 bases map to TRBD1. Trimming cost V 4 bases and J 10 bases; bases outside gene matches: 7. Germline V gene data show CDR1 as GTSNPN and CDR2 as SVGIG (reference sequence). The CDR3 covers 13 residues. The CDR3 protein is CAWTRQGAREQFF. CDR3 nucleotides: TGTGCCTGGACCCGACAGGGGGCCAGGGAGCAGTTCTTC.

V gene TRBV2 combines with J gene TRBJ1-6; D perhaps matches TRBD1 (5 bases). The CDR3 is 16 amino acids. Trimming removed 4 bases from V and 7 bases from J, with 17 bases in between. CDR1 SNHLY and CDR2 FYNNEI come from the germline V gene. The CDR3 DNA is TGTGCCAGCAGTGGGGGGAGGGGAACGAGAAATTCACCCCTCCACTTT. Its translation is CASSGGRGTRNSPLHF.

As for this clone: Other DNA sequences in this specimen translate into the identical CDR3. The J gene is TRBJ1-1, the V gene TRBV7-9; D uncertain. CDR3 length: 12 amino acids. V lost 3 bases, J lost 2 bases, and 4 bases lay in between. The germline V gene encodes CDR1 SEHNR and CDR2 FQNEAQ (reference sequence). CDR3 sequence (DNA): TGTGCCAGCAGCTTCGAAAACACTGAAGCTTTCTTT. Translation: CASSFENTEAFF.

The gene calls are TRBV13 and TRBJ1-5, with D possibly TRBD1 on 5 matching bases. The CDR3 extends over 15 amino acids. CDR1 PRHDT and CDR2 FYEKMQ come from the germline V gene (reference sequence). Trimming took off 0 bases at V and 7 bases at J, with 13 bases between the two ends. Here the CDR3 DNA reads TGTGCCAGCAGCTTAGGCCTGGGACGGGGACAGCCCCAGCATTTT. Amino acids: CASSLGLGRGQPQHF.

This clone showed up just a few times. The chain couples TRBV7-2 to TRBJ1-2; possibly TRBD1 for D (6 bases). The germline V gene has CDR1 SGHTA and CDR2 FQGNSA. The CDR3 is made up of 13 amino acids. Trimming took off 4 bases at V and 2 bases at J, with 8 bases between the two ends. The CDR3: CASSSGQNYGYTF. The CDR3 coding sequence is TGTGCCAGCAGCTCTGGACAGAACTATGGCTACACCTTC. Together with reference TRBV7-2 and TRBJ1-2, the CDR3 gives the full variable domain: GAGVSQSPSNKVTEKGKDVELRCDPISGHTALYWYRQSLGQGLEFLIYFQGNSAPDKSGLPSDRFSAERTGGSVSTLTIQRTQQEDSAVYLCASSSGQNYGYTFGSGTRLTVV.

This clone was seen a few times. The V call is TRBV2, the J call TRBJ1-1, with a possible D match to TRBD1 (6 bases). The length of the CDR3 is 12 residues. V lost 7 bases and J lost 6, with 12 bases in between. Germline lookup yields CDR1 SNHLY and CDR2 FYNNEI. The CDR3 DNA reads TGTGCCAGCATCGAACAGGGCGCTGAAGCTTTCTTT. Translation gives CASIEQGAEAFF.

The rearrangement uses TRBV28 and TRBJ1-4, with TRBD1 matching over 7 bases. Germline assignment: CDR1 MDHEN and CDR2 SYDVKM. This CDR3 is 16 amino acids long. V dropped 6 bases and J dropped 5; count of bases not matched to a gene: 12. CDR3 loop: CASSFPTGALNEKLFF. DNA of the CDR3: TGTGCCAGCAGCTTTCCCACAGGGGCCTTGAATGAAAAACTGTTTTTT.

The chain employs TRBV27 and TRBJ2-7; D not resolved. The CDR3 has 11 amino acids. Germline V CDR1 and CDR2: MNHEY, SMNVEV (reference sequence). The V end lost 4 bases, the J end lost 4 bases, and 5 bases lay between the germline ends. The CDR3: CASSSRYEQYF. CDR3 in DNA: TGTGCCAGCAGTTCCCGATACGAGCAGTACTTC.

The J gene is TRBJ2-3, the V gene TRBV28; no definite D call. Trimming cost V 4 bases and J 0 bases, with 17 bases left between them. The CDR3 totals 17 residues. Looked up from germline, CDR1 is MDHEN and CDR2 is SYDVKM. The CDR3 spells CASSSPPGRFSTDTQYF. Written as DNA, the CDR3 is TGTGCCAGCAGTTCGCCCCCTGGGCGGTTTAGCACAGATACGCAGTATTTT.

V and J are TRBV7-9 and TRBJ2-5, with 10 bases that match TRBD1. Trimming at V came to 5 bases and at J to 3 bases, leaving 6 bases not matched to a gene. There are 15 residues in the CDR3. The germline V gene encodes CDR1 SEHNR and CDR2 FQNEAQ (reference sequence). CDR3 sequence reads: CASSQSGTGEETQYF. The DNA for the CDR3 is TGTGCCAGCAGCCAATCCGGGACAGGGGAAGAGACCCAGTACTTC. Full variable domain (remainder filled in from reference TRBV7-9 and TRBJ2-5): DTGVSQNPRHKITKRGQNVTFRCDPISEHNRLYWYRQTLGQGPEFLTYFQNEAQLEKSRLLSDRFSAERPKGSFSTLEIQRTEQGDSAMYLCASSQSGTGEETQYFGPGTRLLVL.

The chain is built from TRBV7-9 and TRBJ2-7; possibly TRBD2 for D (6 bases). The V and J ends lost 2 bases and 4 bases respectively, with 12 bases between them. Germline V lookup: CDR1 SEHNR, CDR2 FQNEAQ (reference sequence). This CDR3 region has 14 residues. The CDR3 DNA follows: TGTGCCAGCAGCTTACCGCGGGGTGCGTACGAGCAGTACTTC. Translating it yields CASSLPRGAYEQYF. Using reference TRBV7-9 and TRBJ2-7 for the parts outside the CDR3, the full variable domain is DTGVSQNPRHKITKRGQNVTFRCDPISEHNRLYWYRQTLGQGPEFLTYFQNEAQLEKSRLLSDRFSAERPKGSFSTLEIQRTEQGDSAMYLCASSLPRGAYEQYFGPGTRLTVT.

The J gene is TRBJ1-6, the V gene TRBV7-9; D perhaps matches TRBD1 (6 bases). The germline V gene encodes CDR1 SEHNR and CDR2 FQNEAQ (reference sequence). This CDR3 region has 14 residues. Deletions cut 4 bases from V and 9 bases from J, with 13 bases between. Here the CDR3 reads CASSSQGQASPLHF. CDR3 sequence (DNA): TGTGCCAGCAGCTCACAGGGTCAGGCTTCACCCCTCCACTTT.

This clone was recorded once. For the CDR3, the DNA is TGTGCCTTTAACAGGGGGATTGGCAATCAGCCCCAGCATTTT. Its protein product is CAFNRGIGNQPQHF. The genes are TRBV30 and TRBJ1-5; 8 nucleotides match TRBD1. Germline V CDR1 and CDR2: GTSNPN, SVGIG (reference sequence). The CDR3 is 14 residues long. V lost 7 bases to trimming and J lost 2 bases; unmatched junction nucleotides: 7.

This chain joins TRBV9 and TRBJ2-2; D remains ambiguous. The CDR3 length is 16 residues. Deletions cut 0 bases from V and 0 bases from J, with 9 bases between. Germline V gene data show CDR1 as SGDLS and CDR2 as YYNGEE. The CDR3 reads CASSVGRVTNTGELFF. The CDR3 bases are TGTGCCAGCAGCGTAGGACGGGTGACGAACACCGGGGAGCTGTTTTTT.